A single sample gave rise to the 21 T cell receptor beta chains below, sequenced in a study of OX40 agonist ivuxolimab in advanced cancers. The protocol was immunoSEQ multiplex PCR, while the TCRdb copy is restricted to in-frame clones and leaves out a portion. The data hold under 15,000 clones, with roughly 84% observed a single time. The material sequenced was CD4+ or CD8+ T cells sorted from blood, taken in a trial of the OX40 agonist ivuxolimab. All receptors derive from an adult with an advanced solid tumor such as melanoma, head and neck, liver or kidney cancer.

V and J are TRBV19 and TRBJ2-7; possibly TRBD1 for D (5 bases). This CDR3 has 12 amino acids. Germline loops: CDR1 LNHDA, CDR2 SQIVND (reference sequence). The V end lost 5 bases, the J end lost 3 bases, and 8 bases lay between the germline ends. In DNA, the CDR3 is TGTGCCAGTAGTTCCGGACACTACGAGCAGTACTTC. Translation gives CASSSGHYEQYF.

V is TRBV19 and J is TRBJ2-1, with 16 bases identical to TRBD2. Germline CDR1 is LNHDA and CDR2 is SQIVND (reference sequence). The CDR3 extends over 16 amino acids. Trimming at V came to 2 bases and at J to 7 bases, leaving 2 bases not matched to a gene. The CDR3 nucleotides are TGTGCCAGTAGTATAAGGGGACTAGCGGGAGGGAATGAGCAGTTCTTC. This encodes CASSIRGLAGGNEQFF.

The chain couples TRBV6-5 to TRBJ2-6, with D maybe TRBD1 (6 bases). This CDR3 is built from 15 residues. The ends were cut back, 6 bases at V and 4 bases at J, with 13 bases in the middle. CDR1 is MNHEY and CDR2 is SVGAGI in the germline V gene. The CDR3 bases are TGTGCCAGCAGCTACAGGGTTCCCGGGGCCAACGTCCTGACTTTC. Translation gives CASSYRVPGANVLTF.

The CDR3 DNA reads TGTGCCAGCAGCCCTGCAGGGTTCACCGGGGAGCTGTTTTTT. Amino acids: CASSPAGFTGELFF. V usage is TRBV7-3 and J usage is TRBJ2-2, with a possible D match to TRBD1 (5 bases). V was cut by 5 bases and J by 4 bases, with 11 bases left in between. CDR3 length: 14 residues. Germline values: CDR1 SGHTA, CDR2 FQGTGA. The full variable domain, its missing parts supplied by reference TRBV7-3 and TRBJ2-2, is GAGVSQTPSNKVTEKGKYVELRCDPISGHTALYWYRQSLGQGPEFLIYFQGTGAADDSGLPNDRFFAVRPEGSVSTLKIQRTERGDSAVYLCASSPAGFTGELFFGEGSRLTVL.

The CDR3 bases are TGTGCCAGCAGCTTAGAAGGAGGCGGTAGGACTATGTACGAGCAGTACTTC. As protein: CASSLEGGGRTMYEQYF. The chain combines TRBV7-9 with TRBJ2-7, with a possible D match to TRBD2 (6 bases). This CDR3 comprises 17 residues. Trimming stripped 1 base from V and 4 bases from J, with 20 bases between. In germline, CDR1 is SEHNR, CDR2 FQNEAQ (reference sequence).

This chain uses TRBV25-1 with TRBJ1-1; D unclear. This CDR3 region has 13 residues. Germline V CDR1 and CDR2: MGHDK, SYGVNS. V dropped 2 bases and J dropped 6 bases, with 10 bases sitting between them. CDR3 protein: CASSENKRAEAFF. CDR3 DNA: TGTGCCAGCAGTGAAAATAAACGGGCTGAAGCTTTCTTT.

This clone was detected only once. This chain joins TRBV4-1 and TRBJ1-5, with D possibly being TRBD1 (5 bases). Germline V lookup: CDR1 MGHRA, CDR2 YSYEKL. V was trimmed by 0 bases and J by 6 bases, leaving 12 bases between them. The CDR3 loop spans 15 amino acids. The CDR3 protein is CASSQEGEAIQPQHF. The CDR3 region has the DNA TGCGCCAGCAGCCAAGAAGGGGAAGCGATTCAGCCCCAGCATTTT.

CDR3 sequence (DNA): TGTGCCAGCAGAGGCGACAACTACGAGCAGTACTTC. Encoded protein: CASRGDNYEQYF. The V and J genes are TRBV5-4 and TRBJ2-7; D ambiguous. Germline V CDR1 and CDR2: SGHNT, YYREEE (reference sequence). The CDR3 sequence is 12 residues long. With 5 bases removed from V and 3 bases from J, the gap between germline ends came to 9 bases.

This sequence joins TRBV19 and TRBJ2-3; D may be TRBD2 (6 bases). This CDR3 is built from 15 residues. V lost 3 bases to trimming and J lost 6 bases, with 16 bases between them. Germline V gene data show CDR1 as LNHDA and CDR2 as SQIVND (reference sequence). CDR3 nucleotides: TGTGCCAGTAGTATCGGGCAATTAGGAGGGGATACGCAGTATTTT. The encoded protein is CASSIGQLGGDTQYF.

V and J are TRBV28 and TRBJ2-1; 12 positions agree with TRBD2. The CDR3 has 15 residues. The germline V gene has CDR1 MDHEN and CDR2 SYDVKM. The J segment lost 5 bases and the V segment lost 5 bases, leaving 4 bases of the junction unmatched. For the CDR3, the DNA is TGTGCCAGCAGTACCCGGACTAGCGGGGACAATGAGCAGTTCTTC. Its translation is CASSTRTSGDNEQFF.

The sample holds one count of this clone. The V and J genes are TRBV5-4 and TRBJ2-1; D is possibly TRBD1 or TRBD2 (5 bases each). The CDR3 runs to 14 residues. V lost 4 bases and J lost 5, with 13 bases in between. The V gene's germline CDR1 is SGHNT and CDR2 YYREEE (reference sequence). CDR3 sequence: CASSGRDGHNEQFF. The CDR3 bases are TGTGCCAGCAGCGGCAGGGACGGACACAATGAGCAGTTCTTC.

This clone has just one count. The CDR3 does not end in the conserved phenylalanine or tryptophan, so this is likely a read error. It is unclear where the CDR3 begins or ends on the DNA, so no DNA is shown, and the CDR3 is as TCRdb lists it. The chain couples TRBV4-1 to TRBJ2-3; the D call TRBD2 from the table was never checked on the DNA. Germline loops: CDR1 MGHRA, CDR2 YSYEKL. The length of the CDR3 is 13 amino acids, counting both ends. The CDR3 region is CASSQALGGGPTL.

CDR3 loop: CASSSWTAINYGYTF. DNA for the CDR3: TGTGCCAGCAGCTCGTGGACAGCCATTAACTATGGCTACACCTTC. The chain links TRBV7-9 to TRBJ1-2; D might be TRBD1 (6 bases). With 4 bases removed from V and 1 base from J, the gap between germline ends came to 13 bases. This CDR3 comprises 15 residues. Germline V gene lookup returns CDR1 SEHNR and CDR2 FQNEAQ (reference sequence).

Comments on this clone: This clone may be a read error of a much larger clone one base away. The rearrangement links TRBV28 to TRBJ2-1; unclear D gene. CDR1 is MDHEN, CDR2 SYDVKM, per germline. The CDR3 consists of 11 residues. Trimming removed 3 bases at V and 3 bases at J, with 0 bases between. CDR3 DNA sequence: TGTGCCAGCAGTTTCTACAATGAGCAGTTCTTC. As protein: CASSFYNEQFF. The full variable domain, in which reference TRBV28 and TRBJ2-1 provide the parts outside the CDR3, is DVKVTQSSRYLVKRTGEKVFLECVQDMDHENMFWYRQDPGLGLRLIYFSYDVKMKEKGDIPEGYSVSREKKERFSLILESASTNQTSMYLCASSFYNEQFFGPGTRLTVL.

This chain connects TRBV11-2 to TRBJ2-7; D unresolved. Looked up from germline, CDR1 is SGHAT and CDR2 is FQNNGV. The CDR3 is 16 amino acids. Trimming pared 1 base from V and 6 bases from J, leaving 19 bases between. DNA for the CDR3: TGTGCCAGCAGCTTAGGTACTGGATCCTATGGCATCGAGCAGTACTTC. Protein sequence: CASSLGTGSYGIEQYF. Filled out from reference TRBV11-2 and TRBJ2-7, the complete variable domain reads EAGVAQSPRYKIIEKRQSVAFWCNPISGHATLYWYQQILGQGPKLLIQFQNNGVVDDSQLPKDRFSAERLKGVDSTLKIQPAKLEDSAVYLCASSLGTGSYGIEQYFGPGTRLTVT.

Details on this clone: Just one base apart from a much larger clone, this may be a read error. The chain carries TRBV4-3 and TRBJ2-7; D remains ambiguous. This CDR3 contains 13 residues. The germline V gene encodes CDR1 LGHNA and CDR2 YSLEER. The CDR3 DNA is TGCGCCAGCAGCCAAGGAAGGTCCTACAAGCAGTACTTC. Translating it yields CASSQGRSYKQYF.

The rearrangement uses TRBV11-2 and TRBJ2-5, with D unclear. In germline, CDR1 is SGHAT, CDR2 FQNNGV. Trimming took off 1 base at V and 7 bases at J, with 7 bases between the two ends. This CDR3 has 12 amino acids. CDR3 DNA sequence: TGTGCCAGCAGCTTAGCCTCGGGGACCCAGTACTTC. Translation gives CASSLASGTQYF.

This chain joins TRBV10-3 and TRBJ2-5; unclear D gene. The J call may be wrong; the DNA end is better matched by TRBJ2-7. The CDR3 consists of 15 residues. In germline, CDR1 is ENHRY, CDR2 SYGVKD. CDR3 sequence (DNA): TGTGCCATCAGTGAGTCGAATTGGCGTTCCTACGAGCAGTACTTC. Encoded protein: CAISESNWRSYEQYF.

This chain uses TRBV5-1 with TRBJ2-3, with D maybe TRBD2 (6 bases). CDR3 length equals 15 residues. The germline V gene has CDR1 SGHRS and CDR2 YFSETQ. The ends were cut back, 0 bases at V and 0 bases at J, with 8 bases in the middle. The CDR3 DNA is TGCGCCAGCAGCTTGGGACTAGTTAGCACAGATACGCAGTATTTT. Translated: CASSLGLVSTDTQYF. Drawing the rest from reference TRBV5-1 and TRBJ2-3, the complete variable domain is KAGVTQTPRYLIKTRGQQVTLSCSPISGHRSVSWYQQTPGQGLQFLFEYFSETQRNKGNFPGRFSGRQFSNSRSEMNVSTLELGDSALYLCASSLGLVSTDTQYFGPGTRLTVL.

The chain recombines TRBV20-1 with TRBJ2-1; D remains ambiguous. Germline V lookup: CDR1 DFQATT, CDR2 SNEGSKA (reference sequence). CDR3 length: 11 residues. Trimming removed 6 bases at V and 0 bases at J, with 3 bases between. In DNA, the CDR3 is TGCAGTGCCGTCTCCTACAATGAGCAGTTCTTC. Translated, it gives CSAVSYNEQFF.

V and J are TRBV7-9 and TRBJ1-4; D may be TRBD1 (5 bases). This CDR3 has 17 amino acids. The germline gives CDR1 SEHNR, CDR2 FQNEAQ (reference sequence). V lost 4 bases and J lost 0, with 15 bases in between. CDR3 DNA: TGTGCCAGCAGCTCTTCCAGGGTAGTTGCAACTAATGAAAAACTGTTTTTT. Protein product: CASSSSRVVATNEKLFF.